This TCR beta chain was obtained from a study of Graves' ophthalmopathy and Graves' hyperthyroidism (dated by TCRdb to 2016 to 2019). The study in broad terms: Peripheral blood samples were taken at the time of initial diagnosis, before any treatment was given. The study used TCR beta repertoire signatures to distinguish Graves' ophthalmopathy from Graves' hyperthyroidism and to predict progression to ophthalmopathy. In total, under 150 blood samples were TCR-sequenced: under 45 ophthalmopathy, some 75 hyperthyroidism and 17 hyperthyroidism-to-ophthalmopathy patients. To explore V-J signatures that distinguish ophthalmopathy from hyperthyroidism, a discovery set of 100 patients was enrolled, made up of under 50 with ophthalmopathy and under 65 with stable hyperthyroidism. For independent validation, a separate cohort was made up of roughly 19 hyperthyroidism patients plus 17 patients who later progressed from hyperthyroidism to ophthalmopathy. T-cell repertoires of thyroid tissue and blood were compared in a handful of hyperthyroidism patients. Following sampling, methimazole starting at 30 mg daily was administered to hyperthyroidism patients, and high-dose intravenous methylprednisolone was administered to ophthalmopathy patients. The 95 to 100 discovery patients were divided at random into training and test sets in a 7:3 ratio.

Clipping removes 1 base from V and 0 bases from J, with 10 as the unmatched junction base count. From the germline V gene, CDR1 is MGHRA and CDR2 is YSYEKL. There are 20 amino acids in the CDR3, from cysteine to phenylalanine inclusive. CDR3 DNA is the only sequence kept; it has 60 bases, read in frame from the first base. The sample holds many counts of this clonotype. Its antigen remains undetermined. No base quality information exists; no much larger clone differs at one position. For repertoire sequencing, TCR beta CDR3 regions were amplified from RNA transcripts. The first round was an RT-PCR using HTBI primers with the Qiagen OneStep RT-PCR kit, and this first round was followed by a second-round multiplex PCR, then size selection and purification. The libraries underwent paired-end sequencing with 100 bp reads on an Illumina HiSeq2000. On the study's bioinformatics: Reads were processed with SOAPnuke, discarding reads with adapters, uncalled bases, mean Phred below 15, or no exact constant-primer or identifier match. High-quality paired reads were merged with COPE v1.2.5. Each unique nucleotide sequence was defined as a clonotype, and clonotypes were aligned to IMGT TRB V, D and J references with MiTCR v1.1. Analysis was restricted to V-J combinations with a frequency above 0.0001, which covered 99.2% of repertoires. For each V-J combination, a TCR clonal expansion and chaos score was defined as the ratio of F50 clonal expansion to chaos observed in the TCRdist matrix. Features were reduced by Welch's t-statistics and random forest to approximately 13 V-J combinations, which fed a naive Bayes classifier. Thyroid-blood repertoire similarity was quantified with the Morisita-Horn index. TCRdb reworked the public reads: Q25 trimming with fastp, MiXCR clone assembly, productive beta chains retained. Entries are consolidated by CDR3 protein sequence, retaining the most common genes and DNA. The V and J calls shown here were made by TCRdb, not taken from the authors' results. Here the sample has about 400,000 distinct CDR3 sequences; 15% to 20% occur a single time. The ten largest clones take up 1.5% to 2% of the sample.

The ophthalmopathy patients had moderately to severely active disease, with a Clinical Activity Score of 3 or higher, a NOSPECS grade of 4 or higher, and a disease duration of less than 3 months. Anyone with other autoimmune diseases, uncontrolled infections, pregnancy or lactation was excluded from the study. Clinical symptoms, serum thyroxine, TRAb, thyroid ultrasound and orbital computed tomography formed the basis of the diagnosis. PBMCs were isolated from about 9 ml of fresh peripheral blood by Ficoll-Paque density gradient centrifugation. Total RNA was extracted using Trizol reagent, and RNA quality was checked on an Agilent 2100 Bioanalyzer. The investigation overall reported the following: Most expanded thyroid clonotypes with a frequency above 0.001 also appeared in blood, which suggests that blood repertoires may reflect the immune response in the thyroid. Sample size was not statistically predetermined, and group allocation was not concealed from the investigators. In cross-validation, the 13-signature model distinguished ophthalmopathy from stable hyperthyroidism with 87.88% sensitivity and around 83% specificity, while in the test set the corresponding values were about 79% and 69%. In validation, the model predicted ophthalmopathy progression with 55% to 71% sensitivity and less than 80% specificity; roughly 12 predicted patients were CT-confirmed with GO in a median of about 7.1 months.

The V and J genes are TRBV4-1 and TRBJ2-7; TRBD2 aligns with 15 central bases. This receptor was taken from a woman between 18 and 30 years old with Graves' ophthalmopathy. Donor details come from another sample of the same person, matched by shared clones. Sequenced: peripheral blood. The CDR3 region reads CASSQVGGLAGGGPSYEQYF. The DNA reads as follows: TGCGCCAGCAGCCAAGTAGGGGGACTAGCGGGAGGCGGGCCCTCCTACGAGCAGTACTTC.